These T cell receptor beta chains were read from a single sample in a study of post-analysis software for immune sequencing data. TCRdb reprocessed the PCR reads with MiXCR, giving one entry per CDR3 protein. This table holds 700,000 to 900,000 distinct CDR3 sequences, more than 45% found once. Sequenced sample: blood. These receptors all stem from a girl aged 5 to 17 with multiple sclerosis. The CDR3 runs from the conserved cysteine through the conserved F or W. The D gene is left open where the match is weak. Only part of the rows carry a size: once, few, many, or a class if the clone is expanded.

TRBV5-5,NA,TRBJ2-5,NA,TGTGCCAGCACCTCCGAGGGTACCTCGCAGTACTTC,CASTSEGTSQYF
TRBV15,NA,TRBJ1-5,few,TGTGCCACCAGCAGAGTTGATCAGCCCCAGCATTTT,CATSRVDQPQHF
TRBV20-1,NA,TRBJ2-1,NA,TGCAGTGCCCCGGGGTTGCCCTACAATGAGCAGTTCTTC,CSAPGLPYNEQFF
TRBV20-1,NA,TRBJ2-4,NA,TGCAGTGCGTCTTTGGGCGTCGACTTAGCCAAAAACATTCAGTACTTC,CSASLGVDLAKNIQYF
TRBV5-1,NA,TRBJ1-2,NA,TGCGCCAGCAGTTCCGGCAGGACCAAAAACTATGGCTACACCTTC,CASSSGRTKNYGYTF
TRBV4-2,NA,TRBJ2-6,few,TGTGCCAGCAGCCAAGATATCCGCTCTGGGGCCAACGTCCTGACTTTC,CASSQDIRSGANVLTF
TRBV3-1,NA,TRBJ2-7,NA,TGTGCCAGCAGCCAAGGATGGTCGGGAGTCGGTTACGAGCAGTACTTC,CASSQGWSGVGYEQYF
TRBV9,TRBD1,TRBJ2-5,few,TGTGCCAGCAGCGTAGCTGTTGGGACAGGGCCCCAAGAGACCCAGTACTTC,CASSVAVGTGPQETQYF
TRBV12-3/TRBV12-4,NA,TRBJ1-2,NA,TGTGCCGGCAGTCCCGGGACGGTTAACTATGGCTACACCTTC,CAGSPGTVNYGYTF
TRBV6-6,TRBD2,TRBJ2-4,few,TGTGCCAGCAGTTTTCCGCGGGGGGCAGAAAACATTCAGTACTTC,CASSFPRGAENIQYF
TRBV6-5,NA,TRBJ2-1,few,TGTGCCAGCAGTCAAAAGCAGTGGTATCGGCCCAATGAGCAGTTCTTC,CASSQKQWYRPNEQFF
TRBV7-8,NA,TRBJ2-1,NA,TGTGCCAGCAGCTTAGAGGCGGGCCTCTACAATGAGCAGTTCTTC,CASSLEAGLYNEQFF
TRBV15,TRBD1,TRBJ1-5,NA,TGTGCCACCAGCAGAGACCCCGGACAGGCTAATCAGCCCCAGCATTTT,CATSRDPGQANQPQHF
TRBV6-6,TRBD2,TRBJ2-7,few,TGTGCCAGCAGTTACGGACTAGCCTACGAGCAGTACTTC,CASSYGLAYEQYF
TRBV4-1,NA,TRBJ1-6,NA,TGCGCCAGCAGCCAAGATCCGGCGGGAACAGGTCATTATTCACCCCTCCACTTT,CASSQDPAGTGHYSPLHF
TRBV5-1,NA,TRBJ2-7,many,TGCGCCAGCAGCCCCAAAATCGACCTAGGCGAGCAGTACTTC,CASSPKIDLGEQYF
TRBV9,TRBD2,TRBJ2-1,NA,TGTGCCAGCAGCGTAAATCCGGGGAGGGCAGACAATGAGCAGTTCTTC,CASSVNPGRADNEQFF
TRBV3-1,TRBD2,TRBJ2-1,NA,TGTGCCAGCAGCCAAGATAAGGCGGGGGGATCCTACAATGAGCAGTTCTTC,CASSQDKAGGSYNEQFF
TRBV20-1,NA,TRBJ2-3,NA,TGCAGTGCTAGAGCTGGTGCGGGCACAGATACGCAGTATTTT,CSARAGAGTDTQYF
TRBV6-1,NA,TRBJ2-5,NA,TGTGCCAGCAGTGAGGCCCTCACCGGGCGAGAGACCCAGTACTTC,CASSEALTGRETQYF
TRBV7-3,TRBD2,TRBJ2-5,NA,TGTGCCAGCAGCCCGGGGACTAGCGGGGGGGGAGAGACCCAGTACTTC,CASSPGTSGGGETQYF
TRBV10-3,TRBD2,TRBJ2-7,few,TGTGCCATCGGGAGGGGAGGATACGAGCAGTACTTC,CAIGRGGYEQYF
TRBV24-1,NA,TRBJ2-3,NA,TGTGCCACCAGTGCCGAACGGAGACCTAGCGAAGATACGCAGTATTTT,CATSAERRPSEDTQYF
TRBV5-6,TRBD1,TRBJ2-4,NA,TGTGCCAGCAGCGGAGGACAGGGTGGTAACATTCAGTACTTC,CASSGGQGGNIQYF